A single sample is the source of the 10 T cell receptor beta chains below, sequenced in a study of cytomegalovirus exposure and HLA in healthy donors. The PCR was carried out with 60 Vbeta primers and 13 Jbeta primers. Method: immunoSEQ multiplex PCR; TCRdb's copy keeps in-frame clones and lacks some. The table shows about 140,000 clones, with roughly 80% occurring only once. The sample consisted of PBMCs. These receptors all stem from a female donor in good health and CMV-seronegative.

The CDR3, as DNA: TGCGCCAGCAGCCAAACTCAGGGTTCTGGAAACACCATATATTTT. This gives the protein CASSQTQGSGNTIYF. The V call is TRBV4-3, the J call TRBJ1-3, with D maybe TRBD1 (5 bases). Trimming cost V 2 bases and J 1 base, with 9 bases left between them. CDR3 length: 15 amino acids. Germline lookup yields CDR1 LGHNA and CDR2 YSLEER.

V is TRBV7-8 and J is TRBJ2-4; D may be TRBD1 (7 bases). V lost 2 bases, J lost 1 base, and 12 bases lay in between. CDR1 and CDR2 (germline): SGHVS, FQNEAQ. CDR3 size: 16 residues. The CDR3 region has the DNA TGTGCCAGCAGCTTAAAGGCAGGGGGGGCCAAAAACATTCAGTACTTC. Translating gives CASSLKAGGAKNIQYF.

CDR3 amino acids: CASSLRRQRSPLHF. For the CDR3, the DNA is TGTGCCAGCAGTTTGCGCAGACAGAGATCACCCCTCCACTTT. This sequence joins TRBV28 and TRBJ1-6, with a weak D call TRBD1 (5 bases). Trimming cost V 3 bases and J 10 bases, with 13 bases left between them. Germline V gives CDR1 MDHEN, CDR2 SYDVKM. The CDR3 runs to 14 residues.

The chain recombines TRBV5-4 with TRBJ2-5, with 11 bases identical to TRBD2. From germline, CDR1 is SGHNT and CDR2 YYREEE (reference sequence). Trimming at V came to 0 bases and at J to 5 bases, leaving 3 bases not matched to a gene. The CDR3 totals 15 residues. DNA of the CDR3: TGTGCCAGCAGCTTGGTTCCTAGCGGGGGGGAGACCCAGTACTTC. It encodes CASSLVPSGGETQYF.

The chain uses TRBV7-9 and TRBJ1-2; 8 bases align to TRBD1. This CDR3 is 15 amino acids long. V gave up 5 bases and J gave up 5 bases; unmatched junction bases: 10. Germline V gene data show CDR1 as SEHNR and CDR2 as FQNEAQ (reference sequence). The CDR3 DNA reads as TGTGCCAGCAGCACCGGACAGGGAGTAGGATATGGCTACACCTTC. Protein: CASSTGQGVGYGYTF.

This rearrangement joins TRBV5-1 to TRBJ2-5, with a weak D call TRBD1 (5 bases). Near its end, the DNA agrees better with TRBJ2-7, so the J call may be wrong. This CDR3 comprises 13 residues. CDR1 SGHRS and CDR2 YFSETQ come from the germline V gene. This CDR3 is CASSPGYPYEQYF. CDR3 DNA: TGCGCCAGCAGCCCAGGGTACCCCTACGAGCAGTACTTC.

The CDR3 sequence: CASSFRGRDYGYTF. The CDR3 nucleotides are TGTGCCAGCAGTTTCAGGGGCCGAGACTATGGCTACACCTTC. The chain links TRBV28 to TRBJ1-2; D might be TRBD1 (6 bases). CDR1 and CDR2 from the germline V gene are MDHEN and SYDVKM. With 3 bases removed from V and 3 bases from J, the gap between germline ends came to 11 bases. The CDR3 covers 14 residues.

Details on this clone: A read error may account for a junction end that differs from germline. The rearrangement uses TRBV18 and TRBJ2-7; possible D gene TRBD2, 6 bases. The CDR3 runs 15 residues. The germline gives CDR1 KGHSH, CDR2 LQKENI. The CDR3 DNA sequence: TGTGCCAGCTCACCAAGGAGTACTAGCTCCAACGAGCAGTACTTC. This codes for CASSPRSTSSNEQYF.

The chain recombines TRBV6-1 with TRBJ2-1, with TRBD2 matching 9 bases. With 6 bases clipped from V and 3 bases from J, the junction kept 6 bases outside the gene matches. The germline CDR1 and CDR2 sequences are MNHNS and SASEGT. CDR3 length equals 15 residues. The DNA for the CDR3 is TGTGCCAGCAGCCTGACTAGCGGCTACTACAATGAGCAGTTCTTC. It is translated as CASSLTSGYYNEQFF.

CDR3 bases: TGTGCCATCAGCGCCGAGCATGGCTACACCTTC. It specifies CAISAEHGYTF. The rearrangement links TRBV10-3 to TRBJ1-2; no firm D call. The CDR3 spans 11 residues. V was trimmed by 6 bases and J by 6 bases, leaving 8 bases between them. The V gene's germline CDR1 is ENHRY and CDR2 SYGVKD.